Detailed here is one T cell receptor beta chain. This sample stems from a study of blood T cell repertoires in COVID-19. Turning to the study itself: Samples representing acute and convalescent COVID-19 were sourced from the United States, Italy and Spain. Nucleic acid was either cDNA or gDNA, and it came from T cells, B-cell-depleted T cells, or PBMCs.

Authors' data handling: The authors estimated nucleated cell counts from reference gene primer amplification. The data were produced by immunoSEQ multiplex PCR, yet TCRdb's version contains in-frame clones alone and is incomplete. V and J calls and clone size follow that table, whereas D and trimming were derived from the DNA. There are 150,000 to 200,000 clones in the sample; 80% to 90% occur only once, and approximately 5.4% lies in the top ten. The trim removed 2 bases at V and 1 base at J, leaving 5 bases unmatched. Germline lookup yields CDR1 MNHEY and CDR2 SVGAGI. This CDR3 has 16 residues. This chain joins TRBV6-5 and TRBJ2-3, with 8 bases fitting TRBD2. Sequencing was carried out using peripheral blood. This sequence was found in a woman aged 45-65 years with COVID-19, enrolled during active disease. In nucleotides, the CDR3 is TGTGCCAGCAGTTACAGTCTGACTAGCGGCACAGATACGCAGTATTTT. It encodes CASSYSLTSGTDTQYF.